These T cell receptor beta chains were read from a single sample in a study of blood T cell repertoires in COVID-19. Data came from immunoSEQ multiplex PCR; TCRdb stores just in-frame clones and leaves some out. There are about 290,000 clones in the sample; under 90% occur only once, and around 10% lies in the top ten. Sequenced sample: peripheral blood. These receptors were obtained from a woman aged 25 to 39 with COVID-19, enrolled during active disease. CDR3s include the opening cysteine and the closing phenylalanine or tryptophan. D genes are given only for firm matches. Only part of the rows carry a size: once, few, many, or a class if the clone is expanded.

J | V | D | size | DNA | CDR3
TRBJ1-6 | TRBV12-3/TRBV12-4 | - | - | TGTGCCAGCAAGGGGTCTAGGAATTCACCCCTCCACTTT | CASKGSRNSPLHF
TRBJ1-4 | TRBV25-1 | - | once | TGTGCCAGCAGTGAAGTGTGGGGCAGTGAAAAACTGTTTTTT | CASSEVWGSEKLFF
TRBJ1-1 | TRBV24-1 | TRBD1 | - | TGTGCCACCAGTGATTTGCTAACAGGGGCCCTCTCAATGAACACTGAAGCTTTCTTT | CATSDLLTGALSMNTEAFF
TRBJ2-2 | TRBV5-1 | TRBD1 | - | TGCGCCAGCAAAGTCCGAGGGACAGCGAACACCGGGGAGCTGTTTTTT | CASKVRGTANTGELFF
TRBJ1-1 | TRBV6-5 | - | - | TGTGCCAGCAGTTACTCGGAGGGGAACACTGAAGCTTTCTTT | CASSYSEGNTEAFF
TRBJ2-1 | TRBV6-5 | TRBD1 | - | TGTGCCAGCAGTTCCAGACAGGGGAGCTCCTACAATGAGCAGTTCTTC | CASSSRQGSSYNEQFF
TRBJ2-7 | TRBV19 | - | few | TGTGCCAGTAGTAGTCAGGGGAACCTCGAGCAGTACTTC | CASSSQGNLEQYF
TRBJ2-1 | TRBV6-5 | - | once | TGTGCCAGCAGTTACGGGGGGTTTGGCTCCTACAATGAGCAGTTCTTC | CASSYGGFGSYNEQFF
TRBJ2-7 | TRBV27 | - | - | TGTGCCAGCAGCCCTTCAGAGGGTGAGACCGCCTACGAGCAGTACTTC | CASSPSEGETAYEQYF
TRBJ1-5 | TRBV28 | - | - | TGTGCCAGCAGTTTGGCCGCCCAGCCCCAGCATTTT | CASSLAAQPQHF
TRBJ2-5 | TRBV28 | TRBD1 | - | TGTGCCAGCAGTTTAGTACAGGGGGCAGAGACCCAGTACTTC | CASSLVQGAETQYF
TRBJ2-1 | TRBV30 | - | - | TGTGCCTGGAGTCTTAGGGGGAGCGATGAGCAGTTCTTC | CAWSLRGSDEQFF
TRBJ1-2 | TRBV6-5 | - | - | TGTGCCAGCAGTCCGCACAGGGTCTGGGGCGGCTACACCTTC | CASSPHRVWGGYTF
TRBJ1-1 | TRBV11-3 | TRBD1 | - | TGTGCCAGCAGCCTCGACAGGGGTGAAGCTTTCTTT | CASSLDRGEAFF
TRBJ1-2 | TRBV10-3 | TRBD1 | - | TGTGCCATCAGTGAGTCAGGGACAGGCTATGGCTACACCTTC | CAISESGTGYGYTF
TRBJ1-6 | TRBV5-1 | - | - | TGCGCCAGCAGCCCCGGGAGCTCCTATAATTCACCCCTCCACTTT | CASSPGSSYNSPLHF
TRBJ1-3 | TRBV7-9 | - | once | TGTGCCAGCTCGGGATATGCTAGGAATGGAGACACCATATATTTT | CASSGYARNGDTIYF
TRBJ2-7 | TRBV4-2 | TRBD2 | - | TGTGCCAGCAGCCAAGCGGCCGGGACTAGCGGGAACCTCTACGAGCAGTACTTC | CASSQAAGTSGNLYEQYF
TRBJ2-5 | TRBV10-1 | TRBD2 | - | TGCGCCAGCACCAACGGGAGGAGGGGAGGGACCCAGTACTTC | CASTNGRRGGTQYF
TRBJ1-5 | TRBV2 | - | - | TGTGCCAGCAACCTAGGGGGAAGCAATCAGCCCCAGCATTTT | CASNLGGSNQPQHF
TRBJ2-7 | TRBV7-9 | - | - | TGTGCCAGCAGCCCGCCCCAGGGGTACGAGCAGTACTTC | CASSPPQGYEQYF
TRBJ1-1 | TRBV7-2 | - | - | TGTGCCAGCAGCTTACTGGCAGGAGGTACTGAAGCTTTCTTT | CASSLLAGGTEAFF
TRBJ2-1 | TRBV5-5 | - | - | TGTGCCAGCAGGATCGGCTACAATGAGCAGTTCTTC | CASRIGYNEQFF
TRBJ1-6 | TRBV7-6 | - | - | TGTGCCAGCAGCTTAGGTGGGCCAGGGGTTTCACCCCTCCACTTT | CASSLGGPGVSPLHF
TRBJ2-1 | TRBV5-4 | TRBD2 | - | TGTGCCAGCAGCCCAACTAGCGGGGGCTACAATGAGCAGTTCTTC | CASSPTSGGYNEQFF
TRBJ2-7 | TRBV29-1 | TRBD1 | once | TGCAGCGTTGTCACAGGGGACTCCTACGAGCAGTACTTC | CSVVTGDSYEQYF
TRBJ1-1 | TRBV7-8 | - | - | TGTGCCAGCAGCTTAAGAACAGAGAACACTGAAGCTTTCTTT | CASSLRTENTEAFF
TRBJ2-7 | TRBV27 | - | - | TGTGCCAGCACCAACCGGGGAGGCAGCTCCTACGAGCAGTACTTC | CASTNRGGSSYEQYF
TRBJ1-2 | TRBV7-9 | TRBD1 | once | TGTGCCAGCAGCTCCCCAGGACAGGGGGTTAACTATGGCTACACCTTC | CASSSPGQGVNYGYTF
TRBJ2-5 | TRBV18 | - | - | TGTGCCAGCTCTCAATCGGGGGAGACCCAGTACTTC | CASSQSGETQYF
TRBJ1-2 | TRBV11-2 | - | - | TGTGCCAGCAGCTTAGGAGGGCAGGAGGCTAACTATGGCTACACCTTC | CASSLGGQEANYGYTF
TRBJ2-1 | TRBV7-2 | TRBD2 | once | TGTGCCAGCAGCTTAACTAGCGGGGGGAGCTCCTACAATGAGCAGTTCTTC | CASSLTSGGSSYNEQFF
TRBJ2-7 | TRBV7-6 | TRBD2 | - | TGTGCCAGCAGCTTAGGTGGCGGGGGTGTATACGAGCAGTACTTC | CASSLGGGGVYEQYF
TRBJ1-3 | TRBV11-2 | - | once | TGTGCCAGCAGCTTGGGAGGCTCTGGAAACACCATATATTTT | CASSLGGSGNTIYF
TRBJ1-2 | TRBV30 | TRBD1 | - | TGTGCCTGGGAGAGGACAGGGGGCTATGGCTACACCTTC | CAWERTGGYGYTF
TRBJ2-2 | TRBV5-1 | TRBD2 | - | TGCGCCAGCAGCTTCGGAGCGGGGGGAAACACCGGGGAGCTGTTTTTT | CASSFGAGGNTGELFF
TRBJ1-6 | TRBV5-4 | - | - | TGTGCCAGCAGCTTGGCGACAGTGGGGTCACCCCTCCACTTT | CASSLATVGSPLHF
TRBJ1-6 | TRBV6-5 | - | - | TGTGCCAGCACTAACTTAAGGGGGAATAATTCACCCCTCCACTTT | CASTNLRGNNSPLHF
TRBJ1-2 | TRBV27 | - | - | TGTGCCAGCAGTTTTAAGGGGGTCTATGGCTACACCTTC | CASSFKGVYGYTF
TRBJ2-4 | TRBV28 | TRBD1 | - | TGTGCCAGCAGTTTCCCCCCGGGACAGTACGTGACCAAAAACATTCAGTACTTC | CASSFPPGQYVTKNIQYF
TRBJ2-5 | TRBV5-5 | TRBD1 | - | TGTGCCAGCAGCTACCGGGACAGGGGGCGGATTGGAGAGACCCAGTACTTC | CASSYRDRGRIGETQYF
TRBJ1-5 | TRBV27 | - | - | TGTGCCAGCGGTTTAAGGGGGATCAATCAGCCCCAGCATTTT | CASGLRGINQPQHF
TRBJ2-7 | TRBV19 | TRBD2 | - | TGTGCCAGTACTCCAGCGGGGGGGAGCTCCTACGAGCAGTACTTC | CASTPAGGSSYEQYF
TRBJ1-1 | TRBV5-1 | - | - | TGCGCCAGCAGCACCCGGGGGGACACTGAAGCTTTCTTT | CASSTRGDTEAFF
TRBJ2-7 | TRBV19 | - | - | TGTGCCAGTAGTAGTGGACTGTTCTCCTACGAGCAGTACTTC | CASSSGLFSYEQYF
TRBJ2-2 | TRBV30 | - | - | TGTGCCTGGAGTGTAAGGACTGCGGGGGAGCTGTTTTTT | CAWSVRTAGELFF
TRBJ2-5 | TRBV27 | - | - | TGTGCCAGCAGTAATCACGGAGCTCAAGAGACCCAGTACTTC | CASSNHGAQETQYF
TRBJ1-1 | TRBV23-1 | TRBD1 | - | TGCGCCAGCGTAGGACAGGGAGCCCTTACTGGGGCTGAAGCTTTCTTT | CASVGQGALTGAEAFF
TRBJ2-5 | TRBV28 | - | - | TGTGCCAGCGCTCGGAGCCTTAGTTTGTACTTC | CASARSLSLYF